Listed below are T cell receptor beta chains from one sample, sequenced in a study of neurological immune-mediated disorders. One entry per CDR3 protein results from TCRdb running MiXCR on the 5' RACE reads. The data show around 16,000 distinct CDR3 sequences, 9% to 10% seen once. Material for sequencing was CD8+ T cells from blood. The receptors originated from a man in his fifties in good health. Each CDR3 is given without its conserved first and last residue.

j_call,v_call,cdr3_aa
TRBJ1-5,TRBV12-3/TRBV12-4,ASSFGGLLSNQPQH
TRBJ2-7,TRBV28,ADAGPYEQY
TRBJ2-1,TRBV28,ASHGTPSYEQF
TRBJ2-3,TRBV29-1,SVAGVSDTDTQY
TRBJ2-3,TRBV5-1,ASSLGGFPDTQY
TRBJ2-2,TRBV7-6,ASSPGLAGGYANTGELF
TRBJ2-1,TRBV14,VSSQEPGGPLDEQF
TRBJ2-7,TRBV5-1,ASSLGTSGSNEQY
TRBJ1-5,TRBV7-9,ASSTGRPNQPQH
TRBJ1-1,TRBV19,ASSMGVRLNTEAF
TRBJ2-3,TRBV28,ASKNSGRSTDTQY